This T cell receptor (beta chain) appears in the sequencing data of a study of beta chain features in type 1 diabetes. Broader study findings: Among patients with Type 1 diabetes, TCRB CDR3s were moderately but significantly shorter in every one of the four CD4+ subsets. Type 1 diabetes patients showed fewer insertions and more deletions at VDJ junctions. Still unanswered here is whether HLA type influences TCRB rearrangement.

Unmatched junction bases numbered 11, after V lost 4 bases and J lost 5 bases. This CDR3 region has 16 residues. Germline V gene sequence: CDR1 SGHNT, CDR2 YYREEE (reference sequence). A single heparinised draw of approximately 110 mL on average was taken per donor. The authors sorted CD4+ naive, central memory, regulatory and stem cell-like memory cells via CD45RO/CCR7/CD25/CD127/CD95/CD27. The authors reverse transcribed all of the isolated RNA, so sequencing captured expressed TCRB transcripts. The assay was immunoSEQ multiplex PCR, and TCRdb's table has in-frame clones only and misses some. The sample includes about 700,000 clones, around 15% of them seen just once. Remarks on this clone: Its specificity is unknown.

The receptor was isolated from a man younger than 30 with type 1 diabetes. The chain is built from TRBV5-4 and TRBJ2-5, with 10 nucleotides matching TRBD2. Sequenced: naive CD4+ T cells from blood. The CDR3 region has the DNA TGTGCCAGCAGCAGGGCGGCTAGCGGGGGCGAGGAGACCCAGTACTTC. It encodes CASSRAASGGEETQYF.